The 26 T cell receptor beta chains listed next were all sequenced from one sample in a study of human T cells and chemical hapten exposure. Time point specified: patch test 3, about 24 weeks after DPC sensitization. This sample's treatment: therapeutic diphenylcyclopropenone sensitization with weekly scalp DPC. MiXCR, run by TCRdb on the RACE reads, gives a single entry per CDR3 protein. Seen here are about 48,000 distinct CDR3 sequences, 9.9% observed once, and the top ten hold roughly 15%. This material consisted of whole blood, taken in connection with sensitization to the hapten diphenylcyclopropenone (DPC). These receptors were obtained from a middle-aged woman with alopecia areata. Some clones in this sample may be carry-over from other donors' samples.

This clonotype was counted at least ten times. CDR3 region: CASSAGATNEKLFF. The CDR3 nucleotides read TGTGCCAGCTCCGCCGGAGCGACGAATGAAAAACTGTTTTTT. The chain recombines TRBV18 with TRBJ1-4, with D uncertain. The germline CDR1 and CDR2 sequences are KGHSH and LQKENI. V was trimmed by 6 bases and J by 5 bases, leaving 13 bases between them. The length of the CDR3 is 14 residues. The full variable domain, rest sourced from reference TRBV18 and TRBJ1-4, is NAGVMQNPRHLVRRRGQEARLRCSPMKGHSHVYWYRQLPEEGLKFMVYLQKENIIDESGMPKERFSAEFPKEGPSILRIQQVVRGDSAAYFCASSAGATNEKLFFGSGTQLSVL.

This clonotype was observed many times. The gene calls are TRBV7-8 and TRBJ1-2; no clear D gene. The CDR3 covers 17 residues. Looked up from germline, CDR1 is SGHVS and CDR2 is FQNEAQ. V shed 4 bases and J shed 4 bases, with 22 bases lying between them. This CDR3 reads CASSSERAVTDAYGYTF. The CDR3 DNA reads TGTGCCAGCAGCTCCGAAAGGGCTGTCACAGATGCCTATGGCTACACCTTC.

This clonotype occurred once. This may be a read error: a much more frequent sequence differs by one nucleotide. This sequence joins TRBV10-2 and TRBJ2-3; D not certain. CDR1 is WSHSY, CDR2 SAAADI, per germline. The CDR3 is 13 amino acids. With 4 bases removed from V and 14 bases from J, the gap between germline ends came to 19 bases. The CDR3 sequence is CASSGPGLPLWYF. In DNA, the CDR3 is TGCGCCAGCAGTGGGCCCGGGCTCCCCCTCTGGTATTTT.

This clonotype came up many times. The CDR3 region has the DNA TGTGCCAGCAGTTTATGGGGGGCCGGTAACACTGAAGCTTTCTTT. This sequence encodes CASSLWGAGNTEAFF. The chain employs TRBV12-3 or TRBV12-4 and TRBJ1-1, with D maybe TRBD1 (6 bases). The CDR3 is made up of 15 amino acids. V lost 2 bases to trimming and J lost 2 bases, with 12 bases between them.

This clonotype was picked up a small number of times. J is TRBJ1-3 and V is TRBV27; D is undetermined. Germline CDR1 reads MNHEY; CDR2 reads SMNVEV (reference sequence). The V and J ends lost 2 bases and 7 bases respectively, with 12 bases between them. The CDR3 contains 14 residues. Here the CDR3 DNA reads TGTGCCAGCAGTTTAACTGGGGTGGGGAACACCATATATTTT. Encoded protein: CASSLTGVGNTIYF.

The table lists this clonotype with many counts. CDR3 region: CSVRASRGSYEQYF. CDR3 nucleotides: TGCAGCGTTCGGGCCTCGCGAGGCTCCTACGAGCAGTACTTC. This chain uses TRBV29-1 with TRBJ2-7, with D uncertain. CDR3 length: 14 amino acids. The germline CDR1 and CDR2 sequences are SQVTM and ANQGSEA. Trimming shortened V by 5 bases and J by 0 bases, and 14 bases separated the two germline ends.

The genes are TRBV11-2 and TRBJ2-3; D is uncertain. V was clipped by 1 base and J by 4 bases, with 12 bases between them. Germline CDR1 and CDR2: SGHAT and FQNNGV. The CDR3 is made up of 15 amino acids. In DNA, the CDR3 is TGTGCCAGCAGCTTAGGACCCAACGGCGCAGATACGCAGTATTTT. Amino acids: CASSLGPNGADTQYF.

This clonotype was detected many times. The rearrangement uses TRBV29-1 and TRBJ1-2; unclear D gene. The CDR3 spans 14 residues. Germline CDR1 and CDR2: SQVTM and ANQGSEA. The V gene lost 3 bases and the J gene lost 3 bases, with 14 bases spanning the gap. The CDR3, as DNA: TGCAGCGTTGATACACAAGGGTCCTACTATGGCTACACCTTC. Amino acids: CSVDTQGSYYGYTF. Filled out from reference TRBV29-1 and TRBJ1-2, the complete variable domain reads SAVISQKPSRDICQRGTSLTIQCQVDSQVTMMFWYRQQPGQSLTLIATANQGSEATYESGFVIDKFPISRPNLTFSTLTVSNMSPEDSSIYLCSVDTQGSYYGYTFGSGTRLTVV.

This clonotype was seen ten or more times. The chain links TRBV9 to TRBJ1-6; no reliable D call. Germline loops: CDR1 SGDLS, CDR2 YYNGEE. This CDR3 has 13 amino acids. V gave up 0 bases and J gave up 9 bases, with 7 bases separating them. The CDR3 protein is CASSVGGGSPLHF. In DNA, the CDR3 is TGTGCCAGCAGCGTAGGAGGTGGTTCACCCCTCCACTTT.

The chain is built from TRBV6-2 or TRBV6-3 and TRBJ1-1; TRBD1 might be the D (5 bases). Trimming removed 10 bases at V and 10 bases at J, with 16 bases between. CDR1 MNHEY and CDR2 SVGEGT come from the germline V gene. This CDR3 has 11 amino acids. CDR3 nucleotides: TGTGCCACTCAGGGATTGGATCGAGCTTTCTTT. Its translation is CATQGLDRAFF.

The V call is TRBV5-6, the J call TRBJ2-3; no clear D gene. V lost 0 bases to trimming and J lost 1 base, with 3 bases between them. This CDR3 has 13 residues. Per the germline V gene, CDR1 is SGHDT and CDR2 is YYEEEE. The CDR3 DNA reads as TGTGCCAGCAGCTTGGACGGCACAGATACGCAGTATTTT. Translating it yields CASSLDGTDTQYF. Together with reference TRBV5-6 and TRBJ2-3, the CDR3 gives the full variable domain: DAGVTQSPTHLIKTRGQQVTLRCSPKSGHDTVSWYQQALGQGPQFIFQYYEEEERQRGNFPDRFSGHQFPNYSSELNVNALLLGDSALYLCASSLDGTDTQYFGPGTRLTVL.

The chain combines TRBV9 with TRBJ2-3, with TRBD1 as a possible D gene (6 bases). V was clipped by 0 bases and J by 3 bases, with 11 bases between them. CDR1 SGDLS and CDR2 YYNGEE come from the germline V gene. The CDR3 extends over 15 amino acids. For the CDR3, the DNA is TGTGCCAGCAGCGTAGGAGGGGGATTGACAGATACGCAGTATTTT. It is translated as CASSVGGGLTDTQYF.

This clonotype was observed many times. V is TRBV6-1 and J is TRBJ2-7; D is possibly TRBD1 (6 bases). The ends were cut back, 2 bases at V and 2 bases at J, with 10 bases in the middle. From germline, CDR1 is MNHNS and CDR2 SASEGT. The CDR3 loop spans 14 amino acids. CDR3 DNA: TGTGCCAGCAGTGAACTACAGGGTACCTACGAGCAGTACTTC. It encodes CASSELQGTYEQYF.

This clonotype occurred a few times. The chain carries TRBV20-1 and TRBJ2-3; 9 bases align to TRBD1. V lost 5 bases to trimming and J lost 0 bases; unmatched junction nucleotides: 3. CDR1 and CDR2 from the germline V gene are DFQATT and SNEGSKA (reference sequence). The length of the CDR3 is 14 residues. CDR3 DNA sequence: TGCAGTGCTGCACAGGGGGCTAGCACAGATACGCAGTATTTT. Encoded protein: CSAAQGASTDTQYF.

The chain employs TRBV2 and TRBJ2-7; tentatively, D is TRBD2 (6 bases). V dropped 10 bases and J dropped 4 bases, with 14 bases sitting between them. CDR1 is SNHLY, CDR2 FYNNEI, per germline. The CDR3 contains 12 residues. CDR3 bases: TGTGCCATCTCAGGTGCGGGGTACGAGCAGTACTTC. Residues: CAISGAGYEQYF. The complete variable domain, with remaining parts taken from reference TRBV2 and TRBJ2-7, reads EPEVTQTPSHQVTQMGQEVILRCVPISNHLYFYWYRQILGQKVEFLVSFYNNEISEKSEIFDDQFSVERPDGSNFTLKIRSTKLEDSAMYFCAISGAGYEQYFGPGTRLTVT.

This clonotype was counted many times. This rearrangement joins TRBV28 to TRBJ2-7; 11 nucleotides match TRBD1. Germline trimming cut 6 bases from V and 5 bases from J; bases unmatched to any gene: 9. The length of the CDR3 is 15 residues. CDR1 is MDHEN, CDR2 SYDVKM, per germline. CDR3 residues: CASSAPGQGVHEQYF. In nucleotides, the CDR3 is TGTGCCAGCAGCGCTCCGGGACAGGGGGTCCACGAGCAGTACTTC.

This clonotype was counted at least ten times. This chain connects TRBV9 to TRBJ1-1; possible D gene TRBD1, 5 bases. The CDR3 length is 12 residues. The germline V gene encodes CDR1 SGDLS and CDR2 YYNGEE. With 0 bases removed from V and 5 bases from J, the gap between germline ends came to 5 bases. CDR3 DNA: TGTGCCAGCAGCGTAGGGGGGACTGAAGCTTTCTTT. Its protein is CASSVGGTEAFF.

The sample holds many counts of this clonotype. The CDR3 DNA follows: TGTGCCAGCACCTCCCAGTCGGGGGGGACCTACAATGAGCAGTTCTTC. It encodes CASTSQSGGTYNEQFF. The V gene is TRBV7-6, the J gene TRBJ2-1, with 8 bases matching TRBD2. V was pared by 7 bases and J by 2 bases, with 10 bases of the junction left unmatched. Germline V gives CDR1 SGHVS, CDR2 FNYEAQ. The CDR3 loop spans 16 amino acids. Full variable domain (outside the CDR3, taken from reference TRBV7-6 and TRBJ2-1): GAGVSQSPRYKVTKRGQDVALRCDPISGHVSLYWYRQALGQGPEFLTYFNYEAQQDKSGLPNDRFSAERPEGSISTLTIQRTEQRDSAMYRCASTSQSGGTYNEQFFGPGTRLTVL.

This clonotype was recorded many times. The chain is built from TRBV20-1 and TRBJ1-5; 7 bases fit TRBD1. Germline lookup yields CDR1 DFQATT and CDR2 SNEGSKA (reference sequence). This CDR3 is built from 12 residues. After removal of 6 bases from V and 1 base from J, the junction contained 0 bases not matched to a gene. The CDR3 bases are TGCAGTGCACAGGGGAGCAATCAGCCCCAGCATTTT. Its translation is CSAQGSNQPQHF.

The chain is built from TRBV7-6 and TRBJ2-1, with D maybe TRBD1 (5 bases). Trimming shortened V by 1 base and J by 7 bases, and 14 bases separated the two germline ends. CDR3 size: 15 residues. Germline CDR1 and CDR2: SGHVS and FNYEAQ. This CDR3 reads CASSLGEGEGNEQFF. The CDR3 DNA follows: TGTGCCAGCAGCTTAGGGGAAGGGGAAGGTAATGAGCAGTTCTTC.

There are a few counts of this clonotype. The chain couples TRBV19 to TRBJ1-5, with D hard to call. This CDR3 region has 14 residues. Germline loops: CDR1 LNHDA, CDR2 SQIVND (reference sequence). Trimming removed 4 bases at V and 1 base at J, with 8 bases between. Here the CDR3 DNA reads TGTGCCAGTAGTAATACTGGGAGCAATCAGCCCCAGCATTTT. Its translation is CASSNTGSNQPQHF.

This clonotype was counted ten times or more. The gene calls are TRBV18 and TRBJ1-1; D gene uncertain. Germline values: CDR1 KGHSH, CDR2 LQKENI. Trimming stripped 5 bases from V and 0 bases from J, with 4 bases between. The CDR3 sequence is 12 residues long. CDR3 amino acids: CASSTLNTEAFF. In DNA form, the CDR3 reads TGTGCCAGCTCAACACTGAACACTGAAGCTTTCTTT.

The chain couples TRBV27 to TRBJ2-7; D might be TRBD2 (7 bases). The CDR3 contains 14 residues. Germline CDR1 reads MNHEY; CDR2 reads SMNVEV (reference sequence). V lost 6 bases to trimming and J lost 4 bases, with 16 bases between them. The CDR3 coding sequence is TGTGCCAGCAGGATCAGGGGACTAAGTTACGAGCAGTACTTC. It translates to CASRIRGLSYEQYF.

This clonotype was counted only a few times. The genes are TRBV30 and TRBJ2-1; no firm D call. The CDR3 sequence is 14 residues long. Trimming left V 2 bases short and J 4 bases short, with 12 bases between. In germline, CDR1 is GTSNPN, CDR2 SVGIG (reference sequence). CDR3 residues: CAWSFLIGYNEQFF. DNA for the CDR3: TGTGCCTGGAGTTTTCTGATCGGGTACAATGAGCAGTTCTTC.

This clonotype was detected a few times. The V gene is TRBV2, the J gene TRBJ2-1; D is unclear. V was pared by 5 bases and J by 4 bases, with 3 bases between. Looked up from germline, CDR1 is SNHLY and CDR2 is FYNNEI. CDR3 length: 11 amino acids. The CDR3, as DNA: TGTGCCAGCAGTAAATACAATGAGCAGTTCTTC. It translates to CASSKYNEQFF.

The chain is built from TRBV11-2 and TRBJ2-7; 12 positions match TRBD2. With V trimmed by 1 base and J by 4 bases, 8 bases remained unmatched. The CDR3 totals 17 residues. Germline values: CDR1 SGHAT, CDR2 FQNNGV. The CDR3: CASSLGATSGGTYEQYF. The CDR3 coding sequence is TGTGCCAGCAGCTTAGGGGCGACTAGCGGGGGCACTTACGAGCAGTACTTC.